The 4 T cell receptor beta chains reported below all come from one sample, sequenced in a study of chemoradiotherapy in HPV16-positive cancers. Data came from immunoSEQ multiplex PCR; TCRdb stores just in-frame clones and leaves some out. Counted here are some 2,600 clones, 60% to 80% occurring once; the ten biggest clones make up 13%. Collection of the sample occurred from a patient who underwent chemoradiotherapy. The receptor source for this set is a human donor with HPV-associated anogenital cancer.

V is TRBV27 and J is TRBJ1-5; TRBD1 might be the D (5 bases). The V gene lost 3 bases and the J gene lost 4 bases, with 13 bases spanning the gap. Per germline, CDR1 MNHEY and CDR2 SMNVEV (reference sequence). This CDR3 region has 15 residues. The CDR3 is CASSLGGVGNQPQHF. The DNA for the CDR3 is TGTGCCAGCAGTTTGGGAGGGGTTGGGAATCAGCCCCAGCATTTT.

The chain couples TRBV28 to TRBJ1-3; 9 nucleotides agree with TRBD1. In germline, CDR1 is MDHEN, CDR2 SYDVKM. This CDR3 has 19 residues. After removal of 6 bases from V and 1 base from J, the junction contained 16 bases not matched to a gene. CDR3 region: CASRSLPGQGYGSGNTIYF. The CDR3 coding sequence is TGTGCCAGCAGGTCTCTCCCGGGACAGGGTTACGGGTCTGGAAACACCATATATTTT.

The chain carries TRBV29-1 and TRBJ2-7; D is unresolved. This CDR3 comprises 14 residues. Germline V gene lookup returns CDR1 SQVTM and CDR2 ANQGSEA. Trimming took off 0 bases at V and 1 base at J, with 10 bases between the two ends. CDR3 in amino acids: CSVEDTRKSYEQYF. In DNA form, the CDR3 reads TGCAGCGTTGAAGATACACGGAAATCCTACGAGCAGTACTTC.

The V and J genes are TRBV11-3 and TRBJ1-1, with a possible D match to TRBD1 (6 bases). The CDR3 contains 15 residues. The germline CDR1 and CDR2 sequences are SGHNT and YENEEA. Trimming pared 4 bases from V and 1 base from J, leaving 13 bases between. The CDR3 here is CASSSPRGWNTEAFF. Written as DNA, the CDR3 is TGTGCCAGCAGCTCCCCCAGGGGCTGGAACACTGAAGCTTTCTTT.